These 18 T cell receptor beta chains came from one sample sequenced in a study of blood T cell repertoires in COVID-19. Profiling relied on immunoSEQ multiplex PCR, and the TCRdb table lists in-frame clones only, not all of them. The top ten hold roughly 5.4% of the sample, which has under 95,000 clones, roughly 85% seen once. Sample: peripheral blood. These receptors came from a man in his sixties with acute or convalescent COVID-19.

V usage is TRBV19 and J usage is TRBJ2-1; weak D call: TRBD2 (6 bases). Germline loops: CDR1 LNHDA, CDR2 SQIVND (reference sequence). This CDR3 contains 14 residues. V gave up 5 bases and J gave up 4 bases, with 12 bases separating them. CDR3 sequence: CASSGGIRYNEQFF. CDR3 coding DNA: TGTGCCAGTAGTGGGGGGATCCGTTACAATGAGCAGTTCTTC.

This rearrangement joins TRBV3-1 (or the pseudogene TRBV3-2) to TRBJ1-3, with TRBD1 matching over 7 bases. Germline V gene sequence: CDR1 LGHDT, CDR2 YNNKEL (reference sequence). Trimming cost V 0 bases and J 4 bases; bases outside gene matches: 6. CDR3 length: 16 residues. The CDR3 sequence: CASSQDPGRGGNTIYF. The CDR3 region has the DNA TGTGCCAGCAGCCAAGATCCCGGCAGGGGGGGAAACACCATATATTTT.

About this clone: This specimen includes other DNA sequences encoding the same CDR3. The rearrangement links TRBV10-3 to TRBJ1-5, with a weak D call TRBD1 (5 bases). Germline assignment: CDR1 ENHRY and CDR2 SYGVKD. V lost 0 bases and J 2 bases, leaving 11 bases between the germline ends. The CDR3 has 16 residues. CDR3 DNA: TGTGCCATCAGTGAGTCGCAGGGCCTCGGCAATCAGCCCCAGCATTTT. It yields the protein CAISESQGLGNQPQHF.

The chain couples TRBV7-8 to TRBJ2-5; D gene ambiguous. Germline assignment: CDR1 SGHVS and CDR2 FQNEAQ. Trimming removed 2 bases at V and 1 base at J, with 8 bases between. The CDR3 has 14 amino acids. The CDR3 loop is CASSLSGVQETQYF. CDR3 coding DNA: TGTGCCAGCAGCTTATCCGGAGTCCAAGAGACCCAGTACTTC.

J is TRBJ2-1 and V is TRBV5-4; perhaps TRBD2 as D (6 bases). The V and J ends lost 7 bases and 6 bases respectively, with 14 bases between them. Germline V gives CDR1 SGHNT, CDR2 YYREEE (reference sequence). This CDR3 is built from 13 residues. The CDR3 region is CASHTRDFNEQFF. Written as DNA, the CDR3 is TGTGCCAGCCACACCCGGGACTTCAATGAGCAGTTCTTC.

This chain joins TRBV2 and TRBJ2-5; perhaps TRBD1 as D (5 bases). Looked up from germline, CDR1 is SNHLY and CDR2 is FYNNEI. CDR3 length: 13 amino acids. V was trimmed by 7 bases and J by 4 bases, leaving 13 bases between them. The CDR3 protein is CASIKGIRETQYF. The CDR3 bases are TGTGCCAGCATAAAGGGGATTAGAGAGACCCAGTACTTC.

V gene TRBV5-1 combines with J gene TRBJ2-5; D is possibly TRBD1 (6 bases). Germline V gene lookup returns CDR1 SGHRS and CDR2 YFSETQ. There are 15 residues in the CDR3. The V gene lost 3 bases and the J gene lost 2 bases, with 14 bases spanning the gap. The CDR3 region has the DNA TGCGCCAGCAGCTCGGTAGGGGACATACAAGAGACCCAGTACTTC. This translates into CASSSVGDIQETQYF.

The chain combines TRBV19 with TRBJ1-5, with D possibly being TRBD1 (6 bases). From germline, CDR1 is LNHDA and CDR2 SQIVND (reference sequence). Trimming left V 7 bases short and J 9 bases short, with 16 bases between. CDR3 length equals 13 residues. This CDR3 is CASTGQTVTPQHF. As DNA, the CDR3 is TGTGCCAGTACAGGACAGACCGTGACGCCCCAGCATTTT.

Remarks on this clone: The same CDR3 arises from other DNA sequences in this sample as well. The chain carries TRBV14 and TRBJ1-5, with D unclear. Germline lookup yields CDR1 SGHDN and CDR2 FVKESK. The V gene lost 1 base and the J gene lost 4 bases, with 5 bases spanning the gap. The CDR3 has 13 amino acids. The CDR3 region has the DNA TGTGCCAGCAGCCAAGCGGGAAATCAGCCCCAGCATTTT. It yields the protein CASSQAGNQPQHF.

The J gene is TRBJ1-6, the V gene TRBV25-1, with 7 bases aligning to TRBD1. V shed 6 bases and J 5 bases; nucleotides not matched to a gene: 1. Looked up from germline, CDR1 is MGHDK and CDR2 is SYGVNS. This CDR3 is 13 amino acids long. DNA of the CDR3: TGTGCCAGCAGGGGGACAGATAATTCACCCCTCCACTTT. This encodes CASRGTDNSPLHF.

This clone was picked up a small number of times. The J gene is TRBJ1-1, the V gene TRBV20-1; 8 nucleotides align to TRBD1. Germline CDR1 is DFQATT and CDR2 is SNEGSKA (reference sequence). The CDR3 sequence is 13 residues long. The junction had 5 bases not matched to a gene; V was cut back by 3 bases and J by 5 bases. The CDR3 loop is CSASRTGLTEAFF. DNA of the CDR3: TGCAGTGCTAGTCGGACAGGGCTTACTGAAGCTTTCTTT.

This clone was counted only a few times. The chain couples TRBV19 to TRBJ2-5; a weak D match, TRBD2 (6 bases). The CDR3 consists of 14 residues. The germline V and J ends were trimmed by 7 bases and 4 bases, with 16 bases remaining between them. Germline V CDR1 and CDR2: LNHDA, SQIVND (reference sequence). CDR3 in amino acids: CASMGGRPLETQYF. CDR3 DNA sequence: TGTGCCAGTATGGGGGGACGTCCGTTAGAGACCCAGTACTTC.

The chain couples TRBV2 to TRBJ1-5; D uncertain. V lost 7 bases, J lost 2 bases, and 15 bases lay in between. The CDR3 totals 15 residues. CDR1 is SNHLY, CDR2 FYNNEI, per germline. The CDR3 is CASNRSPEGNQPQHF. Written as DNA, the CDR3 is TGTGCCAGCAACCGGAGCCCGGAGGGCAATCAGCCCCAGCATTTT.

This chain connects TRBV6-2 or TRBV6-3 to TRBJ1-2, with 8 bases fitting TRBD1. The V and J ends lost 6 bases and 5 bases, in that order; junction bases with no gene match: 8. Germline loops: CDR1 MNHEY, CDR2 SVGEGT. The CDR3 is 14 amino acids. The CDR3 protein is CASSNGQGGYGYTF. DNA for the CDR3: TGTGCCAGCAGCAACGGACAGGGCGGGTATGGCTACACCTTC.

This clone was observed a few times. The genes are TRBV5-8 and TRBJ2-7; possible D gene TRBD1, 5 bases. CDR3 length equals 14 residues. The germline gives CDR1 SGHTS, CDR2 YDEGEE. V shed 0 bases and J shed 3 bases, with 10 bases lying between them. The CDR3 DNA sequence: TGTGCCAGCAGCTTGGCCCCAGGGTTCTACGAGCAGTACTTC. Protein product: CASSLAPGFYEQYF.

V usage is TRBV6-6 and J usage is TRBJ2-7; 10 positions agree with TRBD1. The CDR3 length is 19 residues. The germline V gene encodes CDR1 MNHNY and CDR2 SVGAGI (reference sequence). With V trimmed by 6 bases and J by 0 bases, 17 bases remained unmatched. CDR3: CASSFPDRGHPLSSYEQYF. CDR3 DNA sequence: TGTGCCAGCAGCTTCCCCGACAGGGGGCATCCTTTAAGCTCCTACGAGCAGTACTTC.

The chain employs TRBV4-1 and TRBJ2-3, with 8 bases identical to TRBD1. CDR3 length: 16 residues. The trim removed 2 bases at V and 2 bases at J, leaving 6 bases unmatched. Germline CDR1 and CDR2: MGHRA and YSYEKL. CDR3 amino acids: CASSQSGQGYTDTQYF. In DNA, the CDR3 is TGCGCCAGCAGCCAAAGTGGACAGGGTTACACAGATACGCAGTATTTT.

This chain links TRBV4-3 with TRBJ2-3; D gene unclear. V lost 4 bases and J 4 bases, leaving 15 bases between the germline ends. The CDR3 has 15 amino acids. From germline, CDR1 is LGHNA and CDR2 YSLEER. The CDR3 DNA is TGCGCCAGCAGCCTAAGCTGGCAGGTCGCAGATACGCAGTATTTT. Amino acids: CASSLSWQVADTQYF.